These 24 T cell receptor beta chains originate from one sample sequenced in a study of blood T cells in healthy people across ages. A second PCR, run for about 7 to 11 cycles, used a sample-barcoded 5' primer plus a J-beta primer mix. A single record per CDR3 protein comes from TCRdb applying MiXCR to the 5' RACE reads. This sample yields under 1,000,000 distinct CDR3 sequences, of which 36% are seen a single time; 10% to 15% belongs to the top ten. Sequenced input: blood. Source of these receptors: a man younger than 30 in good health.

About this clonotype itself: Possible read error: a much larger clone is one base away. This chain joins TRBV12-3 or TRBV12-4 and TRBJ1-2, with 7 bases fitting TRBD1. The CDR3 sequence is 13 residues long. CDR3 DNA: TGTGCCAGCACGGGGACAGTTTACTATGGCTGCACCTTC. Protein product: CASTGTVYYGCTF.

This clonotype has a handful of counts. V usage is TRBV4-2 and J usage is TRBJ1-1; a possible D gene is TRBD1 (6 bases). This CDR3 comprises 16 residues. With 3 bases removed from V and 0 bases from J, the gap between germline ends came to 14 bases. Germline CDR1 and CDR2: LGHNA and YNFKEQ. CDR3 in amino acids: CASSQLDTGLNTEAFF. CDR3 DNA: TGTGCCAGCAGCCAGCTTGATACAGGGTTGAACACTGAAGCTTTCTTT.

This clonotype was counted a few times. The CDR3 spells CASSWDGQGAYEQYF. As DNA, the CDR3 is TGTGCCAGCAGTTGGGATGGACAGGGGGCCTACGAGCAGTACTTC. V gene TRBV6-5 combines with J gene TRBJ2-7; 10 nucleotides line up with TRBD1. Germline V gene lookup returns CDR1 MNHEY and CDR2 SVGAGI. The CDR3 contains 15 residues. The junction had 5 bases not matched to a gene; V was cut back by 4 bases and J by 2 bases.

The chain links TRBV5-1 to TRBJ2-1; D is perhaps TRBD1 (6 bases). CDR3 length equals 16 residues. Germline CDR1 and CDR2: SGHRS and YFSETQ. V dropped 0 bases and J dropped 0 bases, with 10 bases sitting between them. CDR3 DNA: TGCGCCAGCAGCTTGGCCGGGACAAACTCCTACAATGAGCAGTTCTTC. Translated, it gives CASSLAGTNSYNEQFF.

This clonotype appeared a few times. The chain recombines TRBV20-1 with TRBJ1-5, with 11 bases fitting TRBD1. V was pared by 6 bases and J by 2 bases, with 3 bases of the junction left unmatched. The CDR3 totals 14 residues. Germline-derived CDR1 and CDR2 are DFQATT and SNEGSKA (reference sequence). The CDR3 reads CSARTGGGNQPQHF. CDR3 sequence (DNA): TGCAGTGCCAGGACAGGGGGCGGCAATCAGCCCCAGCATTTT.

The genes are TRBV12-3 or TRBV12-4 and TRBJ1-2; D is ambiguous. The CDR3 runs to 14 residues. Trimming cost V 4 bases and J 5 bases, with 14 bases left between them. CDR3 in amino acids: CASSSTRTLYGYTF. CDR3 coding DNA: TGTGCCAGCAGTTCGACTCGTACGTTGTATGGCTACACCTTC.

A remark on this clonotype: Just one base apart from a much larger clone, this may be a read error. The CDR3: CASSQDVAVNYGYAF. The DNA for the CDR3 is TGTGCCAGCAGCCAAGATGTAGCTGTCAACTATGGCTACGCCTTC. This rearrangement joins TRBV3-1 to TRBJ1-2; D unclear. Germline-derived CDR1 and CDR2 are LGHDT and YNNKEL (reference sequence). The CDR3 runs to 15 residues.

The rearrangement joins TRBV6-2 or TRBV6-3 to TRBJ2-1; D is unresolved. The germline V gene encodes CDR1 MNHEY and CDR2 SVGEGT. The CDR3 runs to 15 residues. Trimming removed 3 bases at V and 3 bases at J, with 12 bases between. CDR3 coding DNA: TGTGCCAGCAGTTATTCCCCTGACATCTACAATGAGCAGTTCTTC. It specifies CASSYSPDIYNEQFF.

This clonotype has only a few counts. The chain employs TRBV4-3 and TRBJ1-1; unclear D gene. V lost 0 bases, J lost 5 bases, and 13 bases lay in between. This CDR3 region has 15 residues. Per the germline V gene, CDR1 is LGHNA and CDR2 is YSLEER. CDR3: CASSQDPLEGTEAFF. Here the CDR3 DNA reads TGCGCCAGCAGCCAAGATCCCCTCGAGGGTACTGAAGCTTTCTTT.

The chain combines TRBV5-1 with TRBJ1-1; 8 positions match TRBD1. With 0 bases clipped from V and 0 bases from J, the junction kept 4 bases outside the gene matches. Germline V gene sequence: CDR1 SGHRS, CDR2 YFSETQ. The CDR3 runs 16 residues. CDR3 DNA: TGCGCCAGCAGCTTGGACGCAGGGGGCATGAACACTGAAGCTTTCTTT. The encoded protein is CASSLDAGGMNTEAFF.

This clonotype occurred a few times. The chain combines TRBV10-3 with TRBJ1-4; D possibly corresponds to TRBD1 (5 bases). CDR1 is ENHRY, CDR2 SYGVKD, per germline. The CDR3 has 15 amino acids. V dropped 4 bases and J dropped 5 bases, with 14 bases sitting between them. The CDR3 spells CAISASQGVNEKLFF. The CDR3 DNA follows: TGTGCCATCAGTGCTTCTCAGGGAGTAAATGAAAAACTGTTTTTT.

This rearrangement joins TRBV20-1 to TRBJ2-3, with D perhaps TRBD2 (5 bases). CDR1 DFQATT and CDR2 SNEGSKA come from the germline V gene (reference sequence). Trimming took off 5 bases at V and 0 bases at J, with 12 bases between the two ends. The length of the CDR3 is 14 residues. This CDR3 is CSALQRISTDTQYF. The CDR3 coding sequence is TGCAGTGCTCTGCAGCGGATTAGCACAGATACGCAGTATTTT.

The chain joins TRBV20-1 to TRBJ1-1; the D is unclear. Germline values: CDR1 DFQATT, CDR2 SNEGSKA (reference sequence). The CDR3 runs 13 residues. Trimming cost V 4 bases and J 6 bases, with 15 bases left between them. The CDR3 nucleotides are TGCAGTGCTAAGGTTCAGGTTAGCCCTGAAGCTTTCTTT. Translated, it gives CSAKVQVSPEAFF.

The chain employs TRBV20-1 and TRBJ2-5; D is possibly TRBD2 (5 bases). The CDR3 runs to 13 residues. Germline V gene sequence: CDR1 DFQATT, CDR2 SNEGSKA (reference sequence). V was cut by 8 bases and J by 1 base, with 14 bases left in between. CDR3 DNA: TGCAGTCCAGACGGGGATATCCAAGAGACCCAGTACTTC. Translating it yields CSPDGDIQETQYF.

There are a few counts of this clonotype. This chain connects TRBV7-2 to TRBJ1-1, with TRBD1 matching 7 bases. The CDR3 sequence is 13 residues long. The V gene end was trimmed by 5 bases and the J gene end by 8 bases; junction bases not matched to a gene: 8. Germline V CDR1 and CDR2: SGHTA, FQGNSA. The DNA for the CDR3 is TGTGCCAGCAGCACCCGACAGGGCAGGGAAGCTTTCTTT. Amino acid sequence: CASSTRQGREAFF.

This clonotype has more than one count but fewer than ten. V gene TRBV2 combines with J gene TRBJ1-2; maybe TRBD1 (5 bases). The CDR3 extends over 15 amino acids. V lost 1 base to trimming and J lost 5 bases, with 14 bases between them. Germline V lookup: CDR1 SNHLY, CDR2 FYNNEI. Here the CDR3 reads CASSEGGGARYGYTF. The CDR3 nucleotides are TGTGCCAGCAGTGAAGGGGGAGGGGCGAGGTATGGCTACACCTTC.

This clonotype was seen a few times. Here the CDR3 reads CASSLDVDSVGQYF. In nucleotides, the CDR3 is TGTGCCAGCAGCTTAGACGTCGACAGTGTTGGGCAGTACTTC. V and J are TRBV7-6 and TRBJ2-5; D might be TRBD1 (5 bases). Germline V gene lookup returns CDR1 SGHVS and CDR2 FNYEAQ. The germline V and J ends were trimmed by 1 base and 11 bases, with 17 bases remaining between them. CDR3 size: 14 residues.

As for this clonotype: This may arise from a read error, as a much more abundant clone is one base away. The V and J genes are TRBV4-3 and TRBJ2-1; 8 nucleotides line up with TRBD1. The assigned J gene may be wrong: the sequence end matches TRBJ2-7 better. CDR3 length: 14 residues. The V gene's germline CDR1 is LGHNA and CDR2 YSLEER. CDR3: CASSPSTGADEQYF. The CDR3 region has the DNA TGCGCCAGCAGCCCGTCGACAGGGGCCGACGAGCAGTACTTC.

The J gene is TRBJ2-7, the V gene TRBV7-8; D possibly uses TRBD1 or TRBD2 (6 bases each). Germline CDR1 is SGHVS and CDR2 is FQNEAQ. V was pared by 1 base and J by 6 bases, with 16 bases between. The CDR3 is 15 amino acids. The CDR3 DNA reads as TGTGCCAGCAGCTTAGGTGGTGGCAGGGGAGGCGAGCAGTACTTC. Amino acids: CASSLGGGRGGEQYF. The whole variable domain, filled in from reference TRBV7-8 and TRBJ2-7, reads GAGVSQSPRYKVAKRGQDVALRCDPISGHVSLFWYQQALGQGPEFLTYFQNEAQLDKSGLPSDRFFAERPEGSVSTLKIQRTQQEDSAVYLCASSLGGGRGGEQYFGPGTRLTVT.

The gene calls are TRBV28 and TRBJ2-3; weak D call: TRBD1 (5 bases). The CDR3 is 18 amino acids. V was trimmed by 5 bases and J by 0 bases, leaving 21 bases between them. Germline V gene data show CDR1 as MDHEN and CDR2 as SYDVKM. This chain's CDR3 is CASSDSPCLGSSTDTQYF. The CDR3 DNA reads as TGTGCCAGCAGTGACAGCCCCTGTCTGGGCTCAAGCACAGATACGCAGTATTTT.

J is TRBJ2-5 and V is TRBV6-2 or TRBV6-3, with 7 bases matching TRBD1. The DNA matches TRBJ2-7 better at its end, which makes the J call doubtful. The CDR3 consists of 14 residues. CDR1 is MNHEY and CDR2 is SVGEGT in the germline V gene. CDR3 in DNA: TGTGCCAGCAGTTCCGGGACAGCTGGGAACGAGCAGTACTTC. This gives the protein CASSSGTAGNEQYF.

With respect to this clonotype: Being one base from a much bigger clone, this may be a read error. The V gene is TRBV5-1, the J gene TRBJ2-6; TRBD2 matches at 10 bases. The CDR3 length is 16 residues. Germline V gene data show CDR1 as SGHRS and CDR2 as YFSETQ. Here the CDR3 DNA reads TGCGCCAGCAGCTTGACTAGCGGGGTCGGGGCCAGCGTCCTGACTTTC. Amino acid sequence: CASSLTSGVGASVLTF.

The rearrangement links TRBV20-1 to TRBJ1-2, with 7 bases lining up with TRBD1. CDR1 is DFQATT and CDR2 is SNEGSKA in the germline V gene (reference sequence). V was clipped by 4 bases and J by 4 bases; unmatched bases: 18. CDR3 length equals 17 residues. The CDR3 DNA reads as TGCAGTGCTACTGAGCCGAGTAAGGGGGCGCACCCCTATGGCTACACCTTC. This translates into CSATEPSKGAHPYGYTF.

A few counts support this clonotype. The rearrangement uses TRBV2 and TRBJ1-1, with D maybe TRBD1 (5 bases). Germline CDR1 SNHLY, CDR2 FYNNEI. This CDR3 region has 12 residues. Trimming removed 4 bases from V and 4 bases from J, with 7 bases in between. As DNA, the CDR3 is TGTGCCAGCAGTGGTGACAGCACTGAAGCTTTCTTT. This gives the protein CASSGDSTEAFF.